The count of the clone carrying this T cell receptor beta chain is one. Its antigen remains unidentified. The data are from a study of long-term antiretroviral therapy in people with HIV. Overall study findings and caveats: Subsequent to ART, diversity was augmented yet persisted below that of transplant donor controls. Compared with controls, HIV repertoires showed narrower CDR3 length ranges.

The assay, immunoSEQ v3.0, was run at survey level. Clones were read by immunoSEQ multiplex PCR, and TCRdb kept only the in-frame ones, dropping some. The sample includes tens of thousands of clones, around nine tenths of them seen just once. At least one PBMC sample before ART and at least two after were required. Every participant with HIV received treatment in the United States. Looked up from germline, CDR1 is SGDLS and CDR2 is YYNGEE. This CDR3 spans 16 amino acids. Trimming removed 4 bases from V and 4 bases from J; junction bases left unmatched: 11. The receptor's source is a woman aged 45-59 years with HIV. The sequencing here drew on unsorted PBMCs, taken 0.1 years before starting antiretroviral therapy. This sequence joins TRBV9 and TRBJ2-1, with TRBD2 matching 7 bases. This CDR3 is CASSLGRASGYNEQFF. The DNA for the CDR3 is TGTGCCAGCAGCCTTGGACGGGCTAGCGGATACAATGAGCAGTTCTTC.